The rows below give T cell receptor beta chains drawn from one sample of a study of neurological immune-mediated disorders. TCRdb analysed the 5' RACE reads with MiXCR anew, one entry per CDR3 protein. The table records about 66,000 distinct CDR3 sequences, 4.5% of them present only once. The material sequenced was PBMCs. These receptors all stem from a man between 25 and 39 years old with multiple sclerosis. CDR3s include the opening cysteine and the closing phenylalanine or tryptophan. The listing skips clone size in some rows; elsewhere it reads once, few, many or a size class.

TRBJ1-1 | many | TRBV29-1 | CSVLRHEAFF
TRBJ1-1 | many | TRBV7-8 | CASSLGVLTEAFF
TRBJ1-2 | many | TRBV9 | CASSVAGNYGYTF
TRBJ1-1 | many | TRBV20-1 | CSARDRRRGNTEAFF
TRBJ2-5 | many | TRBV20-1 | CSVGQGVRETQYF
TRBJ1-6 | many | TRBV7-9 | CASSLGRGLYNSPLHF
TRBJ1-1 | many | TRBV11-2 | CASSSPRKDTEAFF
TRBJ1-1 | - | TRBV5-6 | CASSFRDRGTEAFF
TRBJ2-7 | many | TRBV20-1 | CSAPPTAGSYEQYF
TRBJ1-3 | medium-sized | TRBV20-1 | CSASFFSGNTIYF
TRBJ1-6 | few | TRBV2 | CASSRNTAGEGSPLHF
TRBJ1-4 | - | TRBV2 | CASSEGLNEKLFF